The present T cell receptor (beta chain) was sequenced within a study of blood T cell dynamics during melanoma immunotherapy. Background on the study: First-line therapy was either pembrolizumab or nivolumab with ipilimumab for metastatic melanoma. Study outcomes and limitations: Disease-control patients' PBMC repertoires became either more clonal or more diverse at W3.

For this clone: Its antigen is not identified.

Time point indicated: pre-treatment baseline. The method was immunoSEQ multiplex PCR; TCRdb's version includes in-frame clones alone and lacks a portion of them. The repertoire includes tens of thousands of clones, roughly 86% of them detected once, and approximately 1% sits in the top ten. V gave up 5 bases and J gave up 0 bases, with 11 bases separating them. The CDR3 contains 15 residues. The germline CDR1 and CDR2 sequences are MNHEY and SVGAGI. This chain links TRBV6-5 with TRBJ1-3, with D perhaps TRBD1 (6 bases). The source material was blood, sampled from a patient treated with checkpoint blockade. The TCR comes from a human donor with melanoma. For the CDR3, the DNA is TGTGCCAGCAGTGGGGACACCAACTCTGGAAACACCATATATTTT. Translating it yields CASSGDTNSGNTIYF.